These T cell receptor beta chains were read from a single sample in a study of metastatic and nonmetastatic thyroid tumors. MiXCR re-clonotyped the PCR reads for TCRdb. The sample consists of more than 15,000 clones, around a sixth of them appearing once. Sequenced input: blood. The receptors come from a male donor with papillary thyroid cancer or a benign thyroid nodule (not recorded which). Some clones in this sample may be carry-over from other donors' samples. CDR3s include the opening cysteine and the closing phenylalanine or tryptophan. A D gene is named only where the DNA matches it firmly. The size entry is marked missing in some rows and otherwise reads once, few, many or a size class.

d_call: TRBD2
v_call: TRBV14
clone_size: many
cdr3_length: 16
j_call: TRBJ2-7
cdr3_aa: CASSPLSSGSLREQYF
cdr3_nt: TGTGCCAGCAGTCCCCTTAGTAGCGGGAGTTTGCGCGAGCAGTACTTC

d_call: NA
v_call: TRBV12-3/TRBV12-4
clone_size: medium-sized
cdr3_length: 12
j_call: TRBJ1-1
cdr3_aa: CASSFSNSEAFF
cdr3_nt: TGTGCCAGCAGTTTCTCGAACAGTGAAGCTTTCTTT

d_call: NA
v_call: TRBV24-1
clone_size: many
cdr3_length: 15
j_call: TRBJ2-1
cdr3_aa: CATSDPGQTYNEQFF
cdr3_nt: TGTGCCACCAGTGACCCCGGACAGACTTACAATGAGCAGTTCTTC

d_call: NA
v_call: TRBV20-1
clone_size: NA
cdr3_length: 14
j_call: TRBJ1-1
cdr3_aa: CSARDNGGHTEAFF
cdr3_nt: TGCAGTGCTAGAGATAACGGGGGCCACACTGAAGCTTTCTTT

d_call: TRBD2
v_call: TRBV19
clone_size: many
cdr3_length: 13
j_call: TRBJ2-7
cdr3_aa: CASSMGTSYEQYF
cdr3_nt: TGTGCCAGTAGTATGGGGACTAGCTACGAGCAGTACTTC

d_call: TRBD2
v_call: TRBV11-2
clone_size: many
cdr3_length: 16
j_call: TRBJ2-1
cdr3_aa: CASSLVGTSGYNEQFF
cdr3_nt: TGTGCCAGCAGCTTGGTAGGGACTAGTGGATACAATGAGCAGTTCTTC

d_call: TRBD2
v_call: TRBV4-2
clone_size: many
cdr3_length: 18
j_call: TRBJ2-1
cdr3_aa: CASGRQGPGTSGHNEQFF
cdr3_nt: TGTGCCAGCGGCCGACAGGGGCCCGGGACTAGCGGCCACAATGAGCAGTTCTTC

d_call: NA
v_call: TRBV6-5
clone_size: NA
cdr3_length: 16
j_call: TRBJ1-4
cdr3_aa: CASSYSTRGADEKLFF
cdr3_nt: TGTGCCAGCAGTTACTCGACGCGGGGGGCGGACGAAAAACTGTTTTTT

d_call: NA
v_call: TRBV7-2
clone_size: many
cdr3_length: 14
j_call: TRBJ2-7
cdr3_aa: CASSPPGTLGEQYF
cdr3_nt: TGTGCCAGCAGCCCCCCTGGCACCCTGGGAGAGCAGTACTTC

d_call: TRBD1
v_call: TRBV4-2
clone_size: once
cdr3_length: 20
j_call: TRBJ1-5
cdr3_aa: CASSPALEDRGGDSNQPQHF
cdr3_nt: TGTGCCAGCAGCCCTGCCCTGGAGGACAGGGGAGGCGATAGCAATCAGCCCCAGCATTTT

d_call: NA
v_call: TRBV6-4
clone_size: medium-sized
cdr3_length: 14
j_call: TRBJ2-6
cdr3_aa: CASSEGAGANVLTF
cdr3_nt: TGTGCCAGCAGTGAGGGGGCTGGGGCCAACGTCCTGACTTTC